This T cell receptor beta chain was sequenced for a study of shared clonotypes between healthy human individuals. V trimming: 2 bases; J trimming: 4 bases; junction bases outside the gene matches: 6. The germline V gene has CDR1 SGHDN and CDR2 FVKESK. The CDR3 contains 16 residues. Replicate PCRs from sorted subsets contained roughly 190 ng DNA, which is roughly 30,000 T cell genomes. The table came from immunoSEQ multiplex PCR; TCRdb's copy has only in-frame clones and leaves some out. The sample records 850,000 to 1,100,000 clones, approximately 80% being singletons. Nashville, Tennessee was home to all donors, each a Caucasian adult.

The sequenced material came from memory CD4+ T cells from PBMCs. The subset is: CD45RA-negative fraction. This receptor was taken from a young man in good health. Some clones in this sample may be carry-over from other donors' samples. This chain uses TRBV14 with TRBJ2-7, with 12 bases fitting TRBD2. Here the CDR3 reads CASSQSRTSGKYEQYF. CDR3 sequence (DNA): TGTGCCAGCAGCCAATCTAGGACTAGCGGGAAGTACGAGCAGTACTTC.